This TCR beta chain emerged from a study of radiation and T cells in renal cell carcinoma. Findings and caveats of the study: Intratumoral heterogeneity was not captured in these approximately 1 g regions. Dominant CDR3 motifs were more common in irradiated tumors than controls. Irradiated tumors had higher TCR clonality than control tumors.

Data came from immunoSEQ multiplex PCR; TCRdb stores just in-frame clones and leaves some out. The sample carries more than 8,500 clones, approximately 68% recorded once. Comments on this clone: As yet, its antigen is unknown.

The treatment: treatment-naive control, cytoreductive nephrectomy. This renal cell carcinoma was of the clear cell type. The sample consisted of tumor tissue, taken from a patient whose treatment was nephrectomy without radiotherapy. The clonotype comes from a man between 60 and 75 years old with renal cell carcinoma.

For the CDR3, the DNA is TGTGCCAGCAGCCATCGGGTGCGGGGATCTAATGAGCAGTTCTTC. Its translation: CASSHRVRGSNEQFF. This chain connects TRBV11-1 to TRBJ2-1; D perhaps matches TRBD2 (6 bases). The CDR3 consists of 15 residues. Trimming took 5 bases from V and 7 from J, leaving 18 bases between them. Germline loops: CDR1 SGHAT, CDR2 FQDESV (reference sequence). The full variable domain, in which reference TRBV11-1 and TRBJ2-1 provide the parts outside the CDR3, is EAEVAQSPRYKITEKSQAVAFWCDPISGHATLYWYRQILGQGPELLVQFQDESVVDDSQLPKDRFSAERLKGVDSTLKIQPAELGDSAMYLCASSHRVRGSNEQFFGPGTRLTVL.